This T cell receptor beta chain was sequenced during a study of OX40 agonist ivuxolimab in advanced cancers. About the study as a whole: Ivuxolimab was a fully human IgG2 agonistic monoclonal antibody targeting the costimulatory receptor OX40 (CD134). Partial responses occurred in three dose-escalation patients: two with cutaneous melanoma and one with hepatocellular carcinoma. Intravenous ivuxolimab was administered to patients every 2 weeks at six dose levels: 0.01, 0.1, 0.3, 1.5, 3 and 10 mg/kg. Prior anti-PD-1, anti-PD-L1 or anti-CTLA-4 therapy was permitted, and checkpoint inhibitors had been received by 40% to 50% of dose-escalation patients. Peripheral TCRbeta sequencing aimed to test whether ivuxolimab altered TCR sequence diversity and caused clonal T-cell expansion. In the dose-escalation cohort, around 80% of patients were male, and the mean age was roughly 60 years with a range of roughly 20 to 85. The monotherapy dose-escalation portion (N of about 57 patients) of the phase I ivuxolimab trial is reported in the paper. Of the approximately 54 patients in dose escalation, around 19 had hepatocellular carcinoma, approximately 15 had melanoma, 9 had renal cell carcinoma and 9 had head and neck cancer. Broad study findings and their caveats: Low levels of normalized T-cell clonal expansion were also shown by some nonresponding patients. Which antigens the clonally expanded peripheral T cells were specific for was not determined. After ivuxolimab, expanded clones were on average more numerous among CD8+ T cells than among CD4+ T cells. At doses from 0.1 to 3.0 mg/kg, clonal expansion was seen in both CD4+ and CD8+ blood T cells between baseline and week 6. In the 0.1-3.0 mg/kg groups, partial responders had among the lowest normalized peripheral clonal expansion, particularly in CD8+ T cells.

Genomic DNA was extracted from sorted cells for sequencing of the TCRbeta CDR3 region. The immunoSEQ Assay was used to sequence the TCRbeta CDR3 regions. TCRdb took over this immuneACCESS table, retaining in-frame rearrangements with V and J assigned. Such tables are incomplete; in checked studies, under half of the missing clones stem from an unresolved V gene, and the remainder is unexplained. In this sample the table shows some 74,000 clones, about 94% of which occur a single time. The top ten hold 9.5% to 10% of the sample. The trial excluded patients who had a history of autoimmune disease or who were on systemic immunosuppression. In every dose cohort, peripheral blood was drawn for TCR sequencing at baseline, cycle 4 day 1, and cycle 7 day 1. The samples were drawn from a first-in-human, open-label, multicenter phase I dose-escalation trial of ivuxolimab. Adults with locally advanced or metastatic melanoma, renal cell carcinoma, hepatocellular carcinoma or head and neck squamous cell carcinoma were enrolled in the trial. Before TCR sequencing, CD4+ T cells and CD8+ T cells were sorted from peripheral blood as separate populations.

Trimming at the junction amounts to 4 bases on V and 6 bases on J, and the germline ends lie 13 bases apart. The CDR3 contains 14 residues, cysteine and phenylalanine counted. Left in the record is the CDR3 DNA by itself, 42 bases read in frame from the first base. Looking up the germline V gene yields CDR1 SGHVS and CDR2 FNYEAQ. Notes on this clone: Its antigen is still unknown. Base qualities are not provided; no much larger clone lies one nucleotide away.

This sequence originates from an adult with an advanced solid tumor such as melanoma, head and neck, liver or kidney cancer. The specimen was CD4+ or CD8+ T cells sorted from blood, collected in a trial of the OX40 agonist ivuxolimab. The sequence is built from TRBV7-6 and TRBJ2-1; the D gene is perhaps TRBD1, from 6 matching bases. The CDR3 loop reads CASSSGLGANEQFF. The nucleotide sequence is TGTGCCAGCAGCTCCGGACTGGGGGCCAATGAGCAGTTCTTC.